This TCR beta chain stems from a study of blood T cell repertoires in COVID-19. Study-level information: COVID-19 samples collected from the United States, Italy and Spain covered acute and convalescent phases. T cells, B-cell-depleted T cells, or PBMCs supplied cDNA or gDNA.

The CDR3 extends over 15 amino acids. Germline trimming cut 3 bases from V and 6 bases from J; bases unmatched to any gene: 7. Germline V gene data show CDR1 as PRHDT and CDR2 as FYEKMQ (reference sequence). Original analysis: Estimated nucleated cell counts came from reference gene primer amplification. TCRdb keeps only in-frame clones here, not all; method: immunoSEQ multiplex PCR. V and J calls and clone size are as listed in that table; D and trimming were resolved from the DNA. Of approximately 100,000 clones detected, around 92% appear once; the ten largest clones hold approximately 3.5%. The receptor's source is a woman in her fifties or sixties with acute or convalescent COVID-19. The source material was peripheral blood. The chain employs TRBV13 and TRBJ1-5; 8 bases agree with TRBD1. The CDR3 region has the DNA TGTGCCAGCAGCTTTAGGCCAGGGGGCGGTCAGCCCCAGCATTTT. This sequence encodes CASSFRPGGGQPQHF.